Listed here are 31 T cell receptor beta chains from one sample, sequenced in a study of T-cell reconstitution after alpha-beta-depleted transplantation in children. Unique molecular identifiers were incorporated during preparation of the TCRbeta library. From the PCR reads, TCRdb called clonotypes with MiXCR, one entry per CDR3 protein. The sample has 300,000 to 350,000 distinct CDR3 sequences; 20% to 30% are singletons. The sample here was PBMCs, mostly from graft donor cells, taken 180 days after TCRalphabeta/CD19-depleted stem cell transplant. The receptors here all came from a male patient younger than 18 who had a stem cell transplant for acute lymphoblastic leukemia, so the T cells may come from the graft donor.

The chain joins TRBV10-3 to TRBJ2-7, with a weak D call TRBD1 (6 bases). Trimming left V 5 bases short and J 2 bases short, with 19 bases between. The CDR3 is 16 amino acids. From germline, CDR1 is ENHRY and CDR2 SYGVKD. As DNA, the CDR3 is TGTGCCATCAGTCACCGATCCGGGACAAAACCCTACGAGCAGTACTTC. Translation: CAISHRSGTKPYEQYF.

The rearrangement links TRBV10-2 to TRBJ1-6, with 8 nucleotides matching TRBD1. CDR1 and CDR2 (germline): WSHSY, SAAADI. The CDR3 runs to 12 residues. V trimming: 6 bases; J trimming: 10 bases; junction bases outside the gene matches: 2. This CDR3 reads CASRDRVSPLHF. The CDR3 coding sequence is TGCGCCAGCAGGGACAGGGTCTCACCCCTCCACTTT.

J is TRBJ1-3 and V is TRBV6-5; TRBD1 is a possible D gene (5 bases). The CDR3 contains 11 residues. The ends were cut back, 2 bases at V and 14 bases at J, with 10 bases in the middle. Germline CDR1 and CDR2: MNHEY and SVGAGI. CDR3 nucleotide sequence: TGTGCCAGCAGTTACGGGACGCTAGTATATTTT. It yields the protein CASSYGTLVYF.

This clonotype was seen more than once but under ten times. This sequence joins TRBV5-1 and TRBJ1-1, with no clear D. The V gene's germline CDR1 is SGHRS and CDR2 YFSETQ. V was cut by 0 bases and J by 6 bases, with 9 bases left in between. This CDR3 spans 13 amino acids. CDR3 nucleotide sequence: TGCGCCAGCAGCTTGGGTGGCCGCTCTGAAGCTTTCTTT. Translating it yields CASSLGGRSEAFF.

The chain combines TRBV4-1 with TRBJ1-2, with unresolved D. V lost 0 bases to trimming and J lost 7 bases, with 9 bases between them. Germline V gene data show CDR1 as MGHRA and CDR2 as YSYEKL. This CDR3 comprises 13 residues. This CDR3 is CASSQEWLPGYTF. The CDR3 bases are TGCGCCAGCAGCCAAGAATGGCTTCCTGGCTACACCTTC.

The V and J genes are TRBV20-1 and TRBJ1-1; no clear D. Trimming pared 5 bases from V and 0 bases from J, leaving 4 bases between. CDR1 and CDR2 from the germline V gene are DFQATT and SNEGSKA (reference sequence). CDR3 length: 11 amino acids. The chain's CDR3 is CSAVLNTEAFF. In nucleotides, the CDR3 is TGCAGTGCTGTTCTGAACACTGAAGCTTTCTTT.

This clonotype was recorded a few times. The chain couples TRBV5-1 to TRBJ1-4; 12 bases are a match to TRBD1. V dropped 3 bases and J dropped 5; count of bases not matched to a gene: 5. Germline V gene lookup returns CDR1 SGHRS and CDR2 YFSETQ. CDR3 length equals 16 residues. CDR3 residues: CASSSRGTGGNEKLFF. CDR3 DNA sequence: TGCGCCAGCAGCTCCCGAGGGACAGGGGGCAATGAAAAACTGTTTTTT.

The rearrangement links TRBV4-2 to TRBJ2-1, with D unresolved. In germline, CDR1 is LGHNA, CDR2 YNFKEQ. This CDR3 contains 15 residues. Between the trimmed V and J ends, which lost 0 bases and 4 bases, there was a span of 10 bases. The CDR3 DNA sequence: TGTGCCAGCAGCCAAGATCTCGGGCAGTACAATGAGCAGTTCTTC. This sequence encodes CASSQDLGQYNEQFF.

This clonotype was detected once. V usage is TRBV9 and J usage is TRBJ2-2, with D possibly TRBD2 on 7 matching bases. Germline V gives CDR1 SGDLS, CDR2 YYNGEE. CDR3 length: 13 residues. The ends were cut back, 10 bases at V and 4 bases at J, with 14 bases in the middle. CDR3 protein: CAPKGGGTGELFF. CDR3 coding DNA: TGTGCCCCCAAGGGGGGGGGCACCGGGGAGCTGTTTTTT.

This chain uses TRBV5-1 with TRBJ1-6; a possible D gene is TRBD1 (6 bases). Germline V gene data show CDR1 as SGHRS and CDR2 as YFSETQ. Trimming left V 4 bases short and J 9 bases short, with 14 bases between. The CDR3 covers 14 residues. The CDR3 nucleotides read TGCGCCAGCAGCAAGACAGGTCCAGCTTCACCCCTCCACTTT. It codes for CASSKTGPASPLHF.

This clonotype turned up a few times. The chain has TRBV7-2 and TRBJ1-3; 8 nucleotides match TRBD1. CDR3 size: 16 residues. V trimming: 5 bases; J trimming: 0 bases; junction bases outside the gene matches: 6. Germline V gene lookup returns CDR1 SGHTA and CDR2 FQGNSA. CDR3 sequence reads: CASSGGDRISGNTIYF. In DNA, the CDR3 is TGTGCCAGCAGCGGGGGGGACAGGATCTCTGGAAACACCATATATTTT.

This clonotype has a handful of counts. The J gene is TRBJ2-4, the V gene TRBV7-9; 13 bases are a match to TRBD2. Germline V gives CDR1 SEHNR, CDR2 FQNEAQ (reference sequence). The V segment lost 7 bases and the J segment 0 bases; nucleotides outside the gene matches: 3. There are 16 residues in the CDR3. The CDR3 sequence is CASTRTSGRAKNIQYF. CDR3 bases: TGTGCCAGCACCCGGACTAGCGGGAGAGCCAAAAACATTCAGTACTTC. Drawing the rest from reference TRBV7-9 and TRBJ2-4, the complete variable domain is DTGVSQNPRHKITKRGQNVTFRCDPISEHNRLYWYRQTLGQGPEFLTYFQNEAQLEKSRLLSDRFSAERPKGSFSTLEIQRTEQGDSAMYLCASTRTSGRAKNIQYFGAGTRLSVL.

This clonotype was counted at least ten times. The rearrangement links TRBV4-1 to TRBJ1-6; D remains unclear. V shed 3 bases and J shed 11 bases, with 11 bases lying between them. The CDR3 sequence is 13 residues long. Germline V lookup: CDR1 MGHRA, CDR2 YSYEKL. The CDR3 loop reads CASSQALIPPLHF. The CDR3 DNA sequence: TGCGCCAGCAGCCAGGCTCTAATACCACCCCTCCACTTT.

This clonotype was seen only a few times. The V and J genes are TRBV5-1 and TRBJ2-7; D is unclear. The V gene lost 1 base and the J gene lost 3 bases, with 11 bases spanning the gap. The CDR3 contains 14 residues. Germline CDR1 SGHRS, CDR2 YFSETQ. CDR3 residues: CASSLSPGYYEQYF. The CDR3 DNA is TGCGCCAGCAGCTTGTCGCCCGGTTACTACGAGCAGTACTTC.

This clonotype was observed once. The genes are TRBV28 and TRBJ1-2; D is perhaps TRBD1 (5 bases). V lost 3 bases, J lost 1 base, and 9 bases lay in between. From germline, CDR1 is MDHEN and CDR2 SYDVKM. CDR3 length: 14 amino acids. CDR3 amino acids: CASSFLGVNYGYTF. As DNA, the CDR3 is TGTGCCAGCAGTTTCCTGGGGGTTAACTATGGCTACACCTTC.

This clonotype came up a few times. CDR3 nucleotide sequence: TGTGCCAGCAGTTTAGGGGAGACAGAGCCGGGACTAGCCCCAGATACGCAGTATTTT. It encodes CASSLGETEPGLAPDTQYF. This sequence joins TRBV12-3 or TRBV12-4 and TRBJ2-3; 9 nucleotides match TRBD2. This CDR3 comprises 19 residues. Trimming cost V 1 base and J 4 bases; bases outside gene matches: 15.

This clonotype was seen only a few times. The CDR3 nucleotides read TGTGCCATCAGTTTTACCGGGACGGCTTCCTACGAGCAGTACTTC. Translation gives CAISFTGTASYEQYF. The rearrangement uses TRBV10-3 and TRBJ2-7; D may be TRBD1 or TRBD2 (5 bases each). Looked up from germline, CDR1 is ENHRY and CDR2 is SYGVKD. V lost 5 bases, J lost 1 base, and 15 bases lay in between. There are 15 residues in the CDR3.

V is TRBV29-1 and J is TRBJ1-2, with TRBD1 matching over 7 bases. Unmatched junction bases numbered 12, after V lost 8 bases and J lost 6 bases. The CDR3 length is 13 residues. CDR1 and CDR2 from the germline V gene are SQVTM and ANQGSEA. The CDR3 protein is CSYNKGGADGYTF. CDR3 sequence (DNA): TGCAGCTACAATAAAGGGGGCGCGGATGGCTACACCTTC.

Worth noting for this clonotype: With a much larger clone just one base away, this may be a read error. The J gene is TRBJ2-2, the V gene TRBV2; TRBD2 is a possible D gene (7 bases). V was trimmed by 10 bases and J by 0 bases, leaving 18 bases between them. CDR3 length equals 16 residues. Per germline, CDR1 SNHLY and CDR2 FYNNEI. This CDR3 is CATRGGDSTNTGELFF. In nucleotides, the CDR3 is TGTGCCACCAGGGGAGGGGACTCAACGAACACCGGGGAGCTGTTTTTT. Using reference TRBV2 and TRBJ2-2 for the parts outside the CDR3, the full variable domain is EPEVTQTPSHQVTQMGQEVILRCVPISNHLYFYWYRQILGQKVEFLVSFYNNEISEKSEIFDDQFSVERPDGSNFTLKIRSTKLEDSAMYFCATRGGDSTNTGELFFGEGSRLTVL.

This clonotype was seen repeatedly, ten times or more. This chain connects TRBV5-1 to TRBJ1-5; D is possibly TRBD1 (5 bases). Germline CDR1 reads SGHRS; CDR2 reads YFSETQ. The length of the CDR3 is 14 residues. With 4 bases removed from V and 9 bases from J, the gap between germline ends came to 17 bases. The chain's CDR3 is CASSLGTDPWPQHF. Written as DNA, the CDR3 is TGCGCCAGCAGCCTAGGGACCGATCCCTGGCCCCAGCATTTT. Looking up the rest from reference TRBV5-1 and TRBJ1-5 gives the full variable domain: KAGVTQTPRYLIKTRGQQVTLSCSPISGHRSVSWYQQTPGQGLQFLFEYFSETQRNKGNFPGRFSGRQFSNSRSEMNVSTLELGDSALYLCASSLGTDPWPQHFGDGTRLSIL.

The chain couples TRBV11-2 to TRBJ1-4; no definite D call. The CDR3 is 17 amino acids. Germline V CDR1 and CDR2: SGHAT, FQNNGV. Trimming cost V 4 bases and J 8 bases, with 23 bases left between them. For the CDR3, the DNA is TGTGCCAGCAGCTCAGTGATGGCGGGAAAGGGCAAGGAAAAACTGTTTTTT. It encodes CASSSVMAGKGKEKLFF.

The chain employs TRBV18 and TRBJ2-1; 11 bases match TRBD1. CDR1 and CDR2 from the germline V gene are KGHSH and LQKENI. The CDR3 totals 15 residues. The junction had 6 bases not matched to a gene; V was cut back by 4 bases and J by 7 bases. The chain's CDR3 is CASSQRGQGENEQFF. The CDR3 DNA reads TGTGCCAGCTCACAACGGGGACAGGGGGAAAATGAGCAGTTCTTC.

This chain links TRBV10-2 with TRBJ2-4; D is ambiguous. The CDR3 loop spans 11 amino acids. The germline gives CDR1 WSHSY, CDR2 SAAADI. Trimming cost V 4 bases and J 10 bases, with 8 bases left between them. CDR3: CASSGPSIQYF. CDR3 nucleotide sequence: TGCGCCAGCAGTGGCCCCTCTATTCAGTACTTC.

Only a few counts were recorded for this clonotype. The V and J genes are TRBV5-1 and TRBJ2-2, with 11 positions matching TRBD2. Germline CDR1 and CDR2: SGHRS and YFSETQ. This CDR3 has 17 residues. With V trimmed by 3 bases and J by 1 base, 5 bases remained unmatched. CDR3 in amino acids: CASSSRLAGLNTGELFF. Written as DNA, the CDR3 is TGCGCCAGCAGCTCTCGACTAGCGGGACTGAACACCGGGGAGCTGTTTTTT.

In its sample, this clonotype was seen a few times. The V and J genes are TRBV20-1 and TRBJ1-1, with D possibly TRBD1 on 6 matching bases. The ends were cut back, 0 bases at V and 3 bases at J, with 14 bases in the middle. Germline V CDR1 and CDR2: DFQATT, SNEGSKA (reference sequence). The CDR3 loop spans 15 amino acids. CDR3 sequence: CSARDPRGQDTEAFF. The CDR3, as DNA: TGCAGTGCTAGAGACCCCCGGGGGCAGGACACTGAAGCTTTCTTT.

The sample holds a few counts of this clonotype. The chain recombines TRBV27 with TRBJ1-1, with 8 bases identical to TRBD1. The CDR3 contains 13 residues. After removal of 7 bases from V and 10 bases from J, the junction contained 11 bases not matched to a gene. CDR1 and CDR2 from the germline V gene are MNHEY and SMNVEV (reference sequence). The CDR3 nucleotides read TGTGCCAGCAACCCTAGGACAGGGCAGGGAGCTTTCTTT. As protein: CASNPRTGQGAFF.

This clonotype occurred a few times. The chain uses TRBV5-1 and TRBJ2-7; D possibly matches TRBD1 or TRBD2 (5 bases each). V lost 0 bases to trimming and J lost 3 bases, with 16 bases between them. The CDR3 contains 16 residues. From germline, CDR1 is SGHRS and CDR2 YFSETQ. The DNA for the CDR3 is TGCGCCAGCAGCTTGGCCCTAGGGACCAACTACTACGAGCAGTACTTC. It specifies CASSLALGTNYYEQYF.

The chain uses TRBV12-3 or TRBV12-4 and TRBJ1-1, with unresolved D. The CDR3 loop spans 18 amino acids. V dropped 3 bases and J dropped 1 base, with 21 bases sitting between them. The CDR3 reads CASSFSWLRWGKNTEAFF. The CDR3 DNA reads TGTGCCAGCAGTTTTAGTTGGTTGCGGTGGGGAAAGAACACTGAAGCTTTCTTT.

The chain uses TRBV11-1 and TRBJ2-7, with D possibly being TRBD1 or TRBD2 (6 bases each). Germline values: CDR1 SGHAT, CDR2 FQDESV (reference sequence). V was shortened by 5 bases and J by 1 base, with 27 bases between the two germline ends. The length of the CDR3 is 19 residues. The CDR3 reads CASSGVKNRGEAPSYEQYF. In DNA form, the CDR3 reads TGTGCCAGCAGCGGGGTCAAGAATAGGGGGGAGGCCCCGTCCTACGAGCAGTACTTC.

The chain employs TRBV7-9 and TRBJ2-1, with unresolved D. CDR1 SEHNR and CDR2 FQNEAQ come from the germline V gene (reference sequence). The CDR3 sequence is 13 residues long. Trimming took 7 bases from V and 5 from J, leaving 12 bases between them. The CDR3 DNA follows: TGTGCCAGCATGCGCATTTCGGACAATGAGCAGTTCTTC. It translates to CASMRISDNEQFF.

This rearrangement joins TRBV12-3 or TRBV12-4 to TRBJ1-4, with D unresolved. The CDR3 consists of 14 residues. V was shortened by 8 bases and J by 8 bases, with 18 bases between the two germline ends. The CDR3 DNA sequence: TGTGCCAGCCTAAGTACCGGACCGAAAGAAAAACTGTTTTTT. Translated: CASLSTGPKEKLFF.